This T cell receptor beta chain is from a study of T cell clonality in common variable immunodeficiency. Whole-study findings and limits: TCRbeta clonality was increased in CVID versus healthy controls. CVID subjects shared fewer TCRbeta clones than healthy controls did.

Germline V gives CDR1 SEHNR, CDR2 FQNEAQ (reference sequence). The CDR3 is made up of 11 amino acids. The repertoire was sequenced with immunoSEQ multiplex PCR; TCRdb's copy has only in-frame clones and lacks some. This sample comprises tens of thousands of clones, none seen once only. This clone was observed at least ten times. Its antigen is not known. The read finishes 3 residues shy of the CDR3 end, and the germline J gene is used to complete it. The material sequenced was peripheral blood mononuclear cells. The receptor's source is a person aged 18 to 70 in good health. This chain uses TRBV7-9 with TRBJ2-3; no definite D call. The CDR3 bases that were read are TGTGCCAGCAGCTTCTCCTCCACG. As protein: CASSFSST. The CDR3 reads in full as CASSFSSTQYF.